This T cell receptor (beta chain) was sequenced for a study of blood T cell repertoires in COVID-19. Study context: From the United States, Italy and Spain came samples of acute and convalescent COVID-19. The cDNA or gDNA used as material had been derived from T cells, B-cell-depleted T cells, or PBMCs.

Trimming took 0 bases from V and 7 from J, leaving 16 bases between them. This CDR3 has 16 residues. CDR1 and CDR2 (germline): MNHNS, SASEGT. Original handling: It was from reference gene primer amplification that nucleated cell counts were estimated. The table came from immunoSEQ multiplex PCR; TCRdb's copy has only in-frame clones and leaves some out. The DNA was the basis for D and trimming; V, J and clone size are from that table. Of approximately 22,000 clones listed, approximately 80% are singletons. In this sample, this clone turned up once. What was sequenced was peripheral blood. V and J are TRBV6-1 and TRBJ2-1; possibly TRBD1 for D (6 bases). The clonotype comes from a man older than 75 with active or convalescent COVID-19. This CDR3 reads CASSEAAGTIGNEQFF. CDR3 DNA: TGTGCCAGCAGTGAAGCGGCCGGGACAATCGGAAATGAGCAGTTCTTC.